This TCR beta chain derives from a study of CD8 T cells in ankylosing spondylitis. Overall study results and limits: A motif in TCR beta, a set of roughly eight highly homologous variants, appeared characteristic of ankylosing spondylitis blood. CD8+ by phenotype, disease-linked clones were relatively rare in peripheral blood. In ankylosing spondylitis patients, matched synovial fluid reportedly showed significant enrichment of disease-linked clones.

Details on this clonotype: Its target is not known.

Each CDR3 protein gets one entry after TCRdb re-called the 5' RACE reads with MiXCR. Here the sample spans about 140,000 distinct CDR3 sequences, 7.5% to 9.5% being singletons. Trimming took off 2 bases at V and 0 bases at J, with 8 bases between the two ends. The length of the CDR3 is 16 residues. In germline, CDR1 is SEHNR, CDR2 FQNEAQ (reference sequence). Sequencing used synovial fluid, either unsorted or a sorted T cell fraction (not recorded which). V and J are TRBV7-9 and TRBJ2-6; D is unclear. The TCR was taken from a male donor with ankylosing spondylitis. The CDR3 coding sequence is TGTGCCAGCAGCTTAAGGTGGGGCTCTGGGGCCAACGTCCTGACTTTC. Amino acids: CASSLRWGSGANVLTF.